The clone carrying this TCR beta chain came up many times. Ligated cDNA underwent four rounds of PCR with nested alpha and beta constant region primers and SP2. Using its own MiXCR run on the 5' RACE reads, TCRdb lists one record per CDR3 protein. The sample comprises 60,000 or so distinct CDR3 sequences, approximately 6.6% of which are singletons, and more than 9.5% rests with the top ten. The record originates from a study of naive and memory T cell subsets. CDR3 length: 16 amino acids. V shed 7 bases and J shed 7 bases, with 25 bases lying between them. Germline V gene lookup returns CDR1 MNHEY and CDR2 SVGAGI. TCR cDNA received a 3' ligated oligonucleotide that carried a UMI. RNA was extracted from around 2.7 ml of whole blood of healthy adults. Unsorted total RNA, 1 to 1000 ng, was DNase treated before reverse transcription.

The chain links TRBV6-5 to TRBJ1-2; perhaps TRBD1 as D (6 bases). The receptor's source is a male donor in good health. CDR3 nucleotides: TGTGCCAGCACCCCGTCGGGGGGCCGAAGGATTGGTGGCTACACCTTC. It yields the protein CASTPSGGRRIGGYTF.